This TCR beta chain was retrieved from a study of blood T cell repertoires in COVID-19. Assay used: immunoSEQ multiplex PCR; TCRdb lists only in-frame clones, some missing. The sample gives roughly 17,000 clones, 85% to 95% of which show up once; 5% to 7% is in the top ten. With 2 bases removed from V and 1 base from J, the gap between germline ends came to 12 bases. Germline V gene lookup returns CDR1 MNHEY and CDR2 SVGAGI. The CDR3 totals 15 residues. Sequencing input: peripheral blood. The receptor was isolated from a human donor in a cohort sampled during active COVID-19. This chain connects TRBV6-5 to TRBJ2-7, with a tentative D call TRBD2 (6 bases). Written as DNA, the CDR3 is TGTGCCAGCAGTTACGCTCCTGGGACTTCCTACGAGCAGTACTTC. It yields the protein CASSYAPGTSYEQYF.